This T cell receptor beta chain derives from a study of blood T cell repertoires in COVID-19. At the level of the study: Samples taken during acute and convalescent COVID-19 were collected in the United States, Italy and Spain.

How the authors handled the data: Using reference gene primer amplification, nucleated cell counts were estimated. Sequencing used immunoSEQ multiplex PCR; TCRdb keeps in-frame clones, though not all of them. That table supplies the V and J calls and clone size; D and trimming were determined from the DNA. The sample lists 110,000 or so clones, more than 70% occurring once. CDR1 and CDR2 from the germline V gene are MNHEY and SVGEGT. V shed 3 bases, J shed 6 bases, and the junction held 7 bases outside the gene matches. The CDR3 is 14 amino acids. Sequenced sample: peripheral blood. The genes are TRBV6-2 or TRBV6-3 and TRBJ2-7; 8 bases match TRBD2. The receptor was isolated from a woman between 65 and 79 years old who had recovered from COVID-19. The CDR3, as DNA: TGTGCCAGCAGTTATTTGACTAGCGCTTCCGAGCAGTACTTC. Amino acids: CASSYLTSASEQYF.